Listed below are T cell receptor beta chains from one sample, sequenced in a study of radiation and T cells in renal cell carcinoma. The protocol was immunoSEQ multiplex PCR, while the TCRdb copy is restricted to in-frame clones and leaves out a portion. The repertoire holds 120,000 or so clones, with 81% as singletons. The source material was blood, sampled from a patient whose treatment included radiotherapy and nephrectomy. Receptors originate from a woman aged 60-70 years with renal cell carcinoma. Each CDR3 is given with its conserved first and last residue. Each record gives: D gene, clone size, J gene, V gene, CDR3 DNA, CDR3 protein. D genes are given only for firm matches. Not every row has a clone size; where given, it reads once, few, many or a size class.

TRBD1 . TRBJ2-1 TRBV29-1 TGCAGCGCCGGGACAGGGAGTGGTGAGCAGTTCTTC CSAGTGSGEQFF
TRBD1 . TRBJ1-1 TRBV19 TGTGCCAGTAGTATTCTGGGACAGGGTACCGAAGCTTTCTTT CASSILGQGTEAFF
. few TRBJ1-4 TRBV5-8 TGTGCCAGCAGCTTGGCAAGCATGCTGGATGAAAAACTGTTTTTT CASSLASMLDEKLFF
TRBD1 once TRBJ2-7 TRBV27 TGTGCCAGCAGTCCGTCGACAGGGACCGGCCCCTACGAGCAGTACTTC CASSPSTGTGPYEQYF
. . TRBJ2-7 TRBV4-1 TGCGCCAGCAGCCAAGATCCCGGGGCCAACTACGAGCAGTACTTC CASSQDPGANYEQYF
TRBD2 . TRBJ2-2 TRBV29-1 TGCAGCGTCGGATCCACTAGCGGGAGACTCTCCGGGGAGCTGTTTTTT CSVGSTSGRLSGELFF
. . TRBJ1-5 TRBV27 TGTGCCAGCAGTTTGGGAAACGGGCAGCCCCAGCATTTT CASSLGNGQPQHF
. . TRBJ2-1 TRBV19 TGTGCCAGTAGTATTTTCGCGGCTACATACAATGAGCAGTTCTTC CASSIFAATYNEQFF
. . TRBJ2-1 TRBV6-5 TGTGCCAGCAGGTCAGGGGCGACCTACAATGAGCAGTTCTTC CASRSGATYNEQFF
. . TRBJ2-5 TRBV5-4 TGTGCCAGCAGCTTGGCCCGGGAGACCCAGTACTTC CASSLARETQYF
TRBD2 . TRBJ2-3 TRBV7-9 TGTGCCAGCAGCCCCCGGACTAGCGGGGGGGCCGGAGATACGCAGTATTTT CASSPRTSGGAGDTQYF
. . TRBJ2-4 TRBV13 TGTGCCAGCAGTACACACCGGGAAGCTGAAAACATTCAGTACTTC CASSTHREAENIQYF
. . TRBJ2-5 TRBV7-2 TGTGCCAGCAGCTCGTTCCCCGGTAACTGGGAGACCCAGTACTTC CASSSFPGNWETQYF
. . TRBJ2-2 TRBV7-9 TGTGCCAGCAGCTTAGCGGGAGAGGGCACCGGGGAGCTGTTTTTT CASSLAGEGTGELFF
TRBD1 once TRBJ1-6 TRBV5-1 TGCGCCAGCAGCCACCGGACAGGAGATAATTCACCCCTCCACTTT CASSHRTGDNSPLHF
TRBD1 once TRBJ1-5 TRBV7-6 TGTGCCAGCAGCCGTATGACAGGGATCAATCAGCCCCAGCATTTT CASSRMTGINQPQHF
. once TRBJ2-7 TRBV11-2 TGTGCCAGCAGCTGGACTATCGCCGAGCAGTACTTC CASSWTIAEQYF
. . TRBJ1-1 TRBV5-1 TGCGCCAGCAGCCAGGGACCTATGGGGACTGAAGCTTTCTTT CASSQGPMGTEAFF
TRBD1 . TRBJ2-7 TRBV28 TGTGCCAGCAGTTCCACCGGGACAGCCTCCTACGAGCAGTACTTC CASSSTGTASYEQYF
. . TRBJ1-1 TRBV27 TGTGCCAGCAGTTTGAATCAGAACACTGAAGCTTTCTTT CASSLNQNTEAFF
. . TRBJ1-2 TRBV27 TGTGCCAGCAGTTTATGGGAACAGGGTGGCTACACCTTC CASSLWEQGGYTF
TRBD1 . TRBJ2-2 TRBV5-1 TGCGCCAGCAGCCCAGAGGGGGCAGGGGAAAAGTCCGGGGAGCTGTTTTTT CASSPEGAGEKSGELFF
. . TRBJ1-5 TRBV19 TGTGCCAGTAACCTACGAAATCAGCCCCAGCATTTT CASNLRNQPQHF
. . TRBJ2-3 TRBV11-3 TGTGCCAGCAGCTTAGTTAGGCCTCTCGGCACAGATACGCAGTATTTT CASSLVRPLGTDTQYF
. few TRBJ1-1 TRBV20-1 TGCAGTGCGGTAAGGGACACTGAAGCTTTCTTT CSAVRDTEAFF
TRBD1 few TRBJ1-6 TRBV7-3 TGTGCCAGCAGCCCCGGGACAGAAAATTCACCCCTCCACTTT CASSPGTENSPLHF
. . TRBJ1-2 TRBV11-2 TGTGCCAGCAGTCCCCAACCCATCGGCTATGGCTACACCTTC CASSPQPIGYGYTF
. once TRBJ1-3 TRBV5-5 TGTGCCAGCAGCTTGGGAGGGGATGGAAACACCATATATTTT CASSLGGDGNTIYF
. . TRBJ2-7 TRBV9 TGTGCCAGCAGCGTCCGGGGGGCAGACGAGCAGTACTTC CASSVRGADEQYF
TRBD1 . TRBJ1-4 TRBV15 TGTGCCACCAGCAGAGATAGTAGGGGGCTGGTTGAAAAACTGTTTTTT CATSRDSRGLVEKLFF
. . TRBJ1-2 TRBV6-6 TGTGCCAGCAGACCCCCGGGGCGAGACTATGGCTACACCTTC CASRPPGRDYGYTF
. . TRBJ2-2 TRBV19 TGTGCCAGTAGAGGGACAATCGCGAACACCGGGGAGCTGTTTTTT CASRGTIANTGELFF
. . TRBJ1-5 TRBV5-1 TGCGCCAGCAGCTTGGCGGCCAATCAGCCCCAGCATTTT CASSLAANQPQHF
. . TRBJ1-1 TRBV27 TGTGCCAGCAGTTTCCAACGAACAGGTTTCACTGAAGCTTTCTTT CASSFQRTGFTEAFF
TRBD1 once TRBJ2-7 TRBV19 TGTGCCAGTAGCCGCCGGGACAGGGGCGCCTACGAGCAGTACTTC CASSRRDRGAYEQYF
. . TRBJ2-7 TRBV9 TGTGCCAGCAGCGTTGAACAGGGTGTCGACGAGCAGTACTTC CASSVEQGVDEQYF
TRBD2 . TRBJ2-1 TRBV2 TGTGCCAGCAATATGGGGGATAGCGGGAATGAGCAGTTCTTC CASNMGDSGNEQFF
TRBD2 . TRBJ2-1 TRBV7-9 TGTGCCAGCAGCGGCGGGACTAGCGGGAAGGGGGATGAGCAGTTCTTC CASSGGTSGKGDEQFF
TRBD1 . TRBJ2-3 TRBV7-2 TGTGCCAGCAGCTTGAGACAGGGGGCGCGCACAGATACGCAGTATTTT CASSLRQGARTDTQYF
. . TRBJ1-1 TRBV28 TGTGCCAGCAGTTCAGGGTATAGGCCTGAAGCTTTCTTT CASSSGYRPEAFF
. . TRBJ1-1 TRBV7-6 TGTGCCAGCAGCCTTAACAGGGACGGCACTGAAGCTTTCTTT CASSLNRDGTEAFF
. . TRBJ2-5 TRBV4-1 TGCGCCAGCAGCCAAGATCTGGCGGGGAGAATCCAAGAGACCCAGTACTTC CASSQDLAGRIQETQYF
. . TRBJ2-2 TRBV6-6 TGTGCCAGCAGGTTAGCGAACACCGGGGAGCTGTTTTTT CASRLANTGELFF
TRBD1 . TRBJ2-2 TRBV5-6 TGTGCCAGCAGCTTCCTAGGACAGGGTAACGGGGAGCTGTTTTTT CASSFLGQGNGELFF
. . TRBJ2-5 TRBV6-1 TGTGCCAGCAGTGAAGCGGGAGCTAAAGAGACCCAGTACTTC CASSEAGAKETQYF
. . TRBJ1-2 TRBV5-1 TGCGCCAGCAGCCCGATTGACGGAAACTATGGCTACACCTTC CASSPIDGNYGYTF